What follows are 2 T cell receptor beta chains derived from one specimen sequenced in a study of prognosis after radiotherapy for stage I lung cancer. Genomic DNA was the source, and TCR beta CDR3 was amplified from it by two-round multiplex PCR. During first-round PCR, primers specific to each TRBV and TRBJ gene were used. TCRdb recomputed calls from the multiplex PCR reads with MiXCR, one row per CDR3 protein. Of roughly 24,000 distinct CDR3 sequences in the sample, roughly 40% were seen once. The sample in question was PBMCs, obtained before or after stereotactic body radiation therapy (not recorded which). The receptors derive from a donor over 45 with non-small cell lung cancer.

This clonotype was seen many times. For the CDR3, the DNA is TGTGCCAGCACCCCTAGCGGGGGGGCCCCAGATACGCAGTATTTT. It is translated as CASTPSGGAPDTQYF. The chain recombines TRBV11-2 with TRBJ2-3, with TRBD2 matching 12 bases. Germline CDR1 and CDR2: SGHAT and FQNNGV. The CDR3 totals 15 residues. V trimming: 7 bases; J trimming: 4 bases; junction bases outside the gene matches: 6.

The rearrangement joins TRBV11-2 to TRBJ2-5; D is possibly TRBD1 or TRBD2 (5 bases each). Germline V gives CDR1 SGHAT, CDR2 FQNNGV. CDR3 size: 14 residues. Trimming took off 5 bases at V and 3 bases at J, with 13 bases between the two ends. The CDR3 DNA sequence: TGTGCCAGCAGCCCAGCCTTGGGGGAAGAGACCCAGTACTTC. It encodes CASSPALGEETQYF.